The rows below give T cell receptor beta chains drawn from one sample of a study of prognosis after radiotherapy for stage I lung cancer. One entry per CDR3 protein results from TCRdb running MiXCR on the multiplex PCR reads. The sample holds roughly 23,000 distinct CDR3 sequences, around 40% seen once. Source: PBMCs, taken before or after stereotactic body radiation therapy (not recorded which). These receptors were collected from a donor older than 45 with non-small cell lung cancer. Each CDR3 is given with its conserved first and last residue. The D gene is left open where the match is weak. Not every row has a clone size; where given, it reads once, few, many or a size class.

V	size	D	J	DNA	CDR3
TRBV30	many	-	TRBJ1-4	TGTGCCTGGAGTTTAGGACCTCAAGAAAAACTGTTTTTT	CAWSLGPQEKLFF
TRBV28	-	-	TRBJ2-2	TGTGCCAGCAGTTTAAGGACATGGGGCCTCGTGGAGCTGTTTTTT	CASSLRTWGLVELFF
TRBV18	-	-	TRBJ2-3	TGTGCCAGCTCACCACCAGTGCCCATCAGCACAGATACGCAGTATTTT	CASSPPVPISTDTQYF
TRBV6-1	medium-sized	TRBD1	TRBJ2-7	TGTGCCAGCAGAGACAGGGTTTCGGGCGAGCAGTACTTC	CASRDRVSGEQYF
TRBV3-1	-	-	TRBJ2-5	TGTGCCAGCAGCGAGGAGCTAGTCAGACCCTCCAGGGAGACCCAGTACTTC	CASSEELVRPSRETQYF
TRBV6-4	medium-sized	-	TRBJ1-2	TGTGCCAGCAGTACGGGGTTTGGACAGCCGACTAACTATGGCTACACCTTC	CASSTGFGQPTNYGYTF
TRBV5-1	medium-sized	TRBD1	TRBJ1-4	TGCGCCAGCCGACCCCGGGACAGGGTGCATGAAAAACTGTTTTTT	CASRPRDRVHEKLFF
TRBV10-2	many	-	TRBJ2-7	TGCGCCAGCAGTGAGGGGGTCGCTGTCTCCTACGAGCAGTACTTC	CASSEGVAVSYEQYF
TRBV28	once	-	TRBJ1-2	TGTGCCAGCAGTTACTCTTCTTATAACTATGGCTACACCTTC	CASSYSSYNYGYTF
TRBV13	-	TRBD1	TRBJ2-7	TGTGCCAGCAGTCAAGGGGGCTCCCCCTACGAGCAGTACTTC	CASSQGGSPYEQYF
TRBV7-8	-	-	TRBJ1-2	TGTGCCAGCAGTCTTTCGGGGACACGCGACTACACCTTC	CASSLSGTRDYTF
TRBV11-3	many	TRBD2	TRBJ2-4	TGTGCCAGCAGCTTATGGGCTAGCGGGAGGGCCGGAGTCAAAAACATTCAGTACTTC	CASSLWASGRAGVKNIQYF
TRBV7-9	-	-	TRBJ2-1	TGTGCCAGCAGCAGAAGCCGGAATGAGCAGTTCTTC	CASSRSRNEQFF
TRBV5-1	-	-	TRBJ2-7	TGCGCCAGCAGCCCCCCCGTGGTTACCGAGCAGTACTTC	CASSPPVVTEQYF
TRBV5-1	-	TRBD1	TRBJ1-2	TGCGCCAGCAGCAGAGGGGGCGGGGACTATGGATACACCTTC	CASSRGGGDYGYTF
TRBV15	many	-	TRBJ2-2	TGTGCCACGAGAGGAAAGAGGGCCACCGGGGAGCTGTTTTTT	CATRGKRATGELFF
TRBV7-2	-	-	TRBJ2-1	TGTGCCAGCAGCCCCGCGGCCCATGAGCAGTTCTTC	CASSPAAHEQFF
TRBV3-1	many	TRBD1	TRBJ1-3	TGTGCCAGCAGCCGGAAACAGGGGCACACCATATATTTT	CASSRKQGHTIYF
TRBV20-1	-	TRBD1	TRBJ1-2	TGCAGTGCTAGAGGACAGGGCCGAGCTAACTATGGCTACACCTTC	CSARGQGRANYGYTF
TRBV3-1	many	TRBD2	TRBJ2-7	TGTGCCAGCAGCTCCTGGGCGGGAGGGTCTTACGAGCAGTACTTC	CASSSWAGGSYEQYF
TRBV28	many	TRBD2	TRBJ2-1	TGTGCCAGCAGTTCCAGACCGGGACTAGGATTCCCGTGGGAGCAGTTCTTC	CASSSRPGLGFPWEQFF
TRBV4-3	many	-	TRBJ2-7	TGCGCCAGCAGCCAAGATTGGAGACAGGCCAACGAGCAGTACTTC	CASSQDWRQANEQYF
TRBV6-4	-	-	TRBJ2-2	TGTGCCAGCAGCCCTATCCTGCACACCGGGGAGCTGTTTTTT	CASSPILHTGELFF
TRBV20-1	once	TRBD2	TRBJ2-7	TGCAGTGCCAGACACTTCGGACTAGCGGCCTCCTACGAGCAGTACTTC	CSARHFGLAASYEQYF
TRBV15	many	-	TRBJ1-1	TGTGCCACCAGCAGTCGGACGGGGAACACTGAAGCTTTCTTT	CATSSRTGNTEAFF
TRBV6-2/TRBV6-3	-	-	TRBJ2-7	TGTGTCAGCAGTTACGGGACATCTGGTGGGCTATACGAGCAGTACTTC	CVSSYGTSGGLYEQYF
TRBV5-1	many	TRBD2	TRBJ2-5	TGCGCCAGCAGCTCCGGACTAGCGGGGATACAAGAGACCCAGTACTTC	CASSSGLAGIQETQYF
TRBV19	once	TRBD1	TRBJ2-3	TGTGCCAGCGAACAGGGGGTCTGCACAGATACGCAGTATTTT	CASEQGVCTDTQYF
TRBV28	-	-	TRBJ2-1	TGTGCCAGCAGTTTAAGAGGGATACACAATGAGCAGTTCTTC	CASSLRGIHNEQFF
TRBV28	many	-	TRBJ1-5	TGTGCCAGCATTCATTCGGGCCCATATAGCAATCAGCCCCAGCATTTT	CASIHSGPYSNQPQHF
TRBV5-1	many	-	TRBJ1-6	TGCGCCAGCAGCTTGGTTGCAGGGGATAATTCACCCCTCCACTTT	CASSLVAGDNSPLHF
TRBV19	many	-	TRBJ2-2	TGTGCCAGTCGGGACAGTCCGAGCGGGTCGAACACCGGGGAGCTGTTTTTT	CASRDSPSGSNTGELFF
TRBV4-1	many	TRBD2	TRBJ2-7	TGCGCCAGCAGCCGAGCCGGGGCGGGAGCTTCCTACGAGCAGTACTTC	CASSRAGAGASYEQYF
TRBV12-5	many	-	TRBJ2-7	TGTGCTAGTGGTTTGACCGATCCCTACGAGCAGTACTTC	CASGLTDPYEQYF
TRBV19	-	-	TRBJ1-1	TGTGCCAGTAGCCCCACTAGGGGCGGGAACACTGAAGCTTTCTTT	CASSPTRGGNTEAFF
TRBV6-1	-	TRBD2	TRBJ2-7	TGTGCCAGCAGTGCGGGGGGATCCTACGAGCAGTACTTC	CASSAGGSYEQYF
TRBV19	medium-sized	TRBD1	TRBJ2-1	TGTGCCAGTGCGACAGGGTCCCGCGGCAATGAGCAGTTCTTC	CASATGSRGNEQFF
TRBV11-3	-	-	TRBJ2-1	TGTGCCAGCAGCTTAGTGGTATACTACAATGAGCAGTTCTTC	CASSLVVYYNEQFF
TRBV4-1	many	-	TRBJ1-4	TGCGCCAGCAGCCAAGATCTTTGGGAAGGGGAGGAAAAACTGTTTTTT	CASSQDLWEGEEKLFF
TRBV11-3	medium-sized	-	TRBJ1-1	TGTGCCAGCAGCTTATTCCTAAACACTGAAGCTTTCTTT	CASSLFLNTEAFF
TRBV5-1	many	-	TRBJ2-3	TGCGCCAGCAGCTTGGGTTGGAGCACAGATACGCAGTATTTT	CASSLGWSTDTQYF
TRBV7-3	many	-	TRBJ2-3	TGTGCCAGCAGCTTAATTGACTCGTCTAGCACAGATACGCAGTATTTT	CASSLIDSSSTDTQYF
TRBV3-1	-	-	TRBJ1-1	TGTGCCAGCAGCCAAGATTCCGTCTCAGGGACGACTGAAGCTTTCTTT	CASSQDSVSGTTEAFF
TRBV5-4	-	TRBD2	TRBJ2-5	TGTGCCAGCAGCCTGGGAGGGACTAGCAGCCAAGAGACCCAGTACTTC	CASSLGGTSSQETQYF
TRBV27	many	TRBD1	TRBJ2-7	TGTGCCAGCAACCATCGTCGGACAGGGCTCTACGAGCAGTACTTC	CASNHRRTGLYEQYF
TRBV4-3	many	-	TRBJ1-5	TGCGCCAGCAGCCAAGATGTAGGGAGGCCCCAGCATTTT	CASSQDVGRPQHF
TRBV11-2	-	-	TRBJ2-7	TGTGCCAGCAGCGTCGGGACACCACCTTACGAGCAGTACTTC	CASSVGTPPYEQYF
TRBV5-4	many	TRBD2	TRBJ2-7	TGTGCCAGCACGGGCGGGGGAACCTACGAGCAGTACTTC	CASTGGGTYEQYF
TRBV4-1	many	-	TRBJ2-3	TGCGCCAGCAGCCGGAGTTTTCCTAGCACAGATACGCAGTATTTT	CASSRSFPSTDTQYF
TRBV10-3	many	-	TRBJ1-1	TGTGCCATCAGGAGGGGAATGAACACTGAAGCTTTCTTT	CAIRRGMNTEAFF